This T cell receptor beta chain was recovered during a study of low-dose radiotherapy and immunotherapy resistance in tumors. Gene-specific TRAV and TRBV primers were used for first-strand cDNA, covering alpha and beta chains. The PCR that amplified TCRs ran for around 21 cycles, relying on a constant-region primer and a V-primer adapter. In TCRdb, the reads were re-called with MiXCR into one record per CDR3 protein. The sample consists of approximately 12,000 distinct CDR3 sequences, 60% of them appearing once. This clonotype was seen once. Germline loops: CDR1 SGHVS, CDR2 FQNEAQ. The CDR3 is made up of 15 amino acids. With 0 bases removed from V and 4 bases from J, the gap between germline ends came to 10 bases.

The rearrangement joins TRBV7-8 to TRBJ2-1, with a possible D match to TRBD2 (5 bases). The receptor's source is a human donor with advanced metastatic prostate, ovarian, gallbladder or colorectal cancer (not recorded which). This table probably holds off-target reads from a library built for another chain. The CDR3 here is CASSLALDWYNEQFF. The CDR3 nucleotides read TGTGCCAGCAGCTTAGCATTGGACTGGTACAATGAGCAGTTCTTC.